The 18 T cell receptor beta chains presented below share a single source sample, sequenced in a study of CD8 T cells in ankylosing spondylitis. These receptors' antigens are unknown. Each CDR3 protein is one row after TCRdb ran MiXCR on the 5' RACE reads. The sample holds fewer than 250,000 distinct CDR3 sequences, around 16% seen once. Study-wide results and limits: Blood of patients with ankylosing spondylitis appeared to be characterized by a TCR beta motif of several highly homologous variants.

The material sequenced was blood, either unsorted or a sorted T cell fraction (not recorded which). The receptors stem from a male donor with ankylosing spondylitis.

The gene calls are TRBV4-1 and TRBJ2-1; D is undetermined. This CDR3 contains 12 residues. The germline V and J ends were trimmed by 4 bases and 5 bases, with 6 bases remaining between them. The germline gives CDR1 MGHRA, CDR2 YSYEKL. The CDR3 sequence: CASSPNNNEQFF. CDR3 nucleotide sequence: TGCGCCAGCAGCCCAAACAACAATGAGCAGTTCTTC.

This chain links TRBV5-6 with TRBJ2-5, with 8 positions matching TRBD2. The germline gives CDR1 SGHDT, CDR2 YYEEEE. V shed 1 base, J shed 5 bases, and the junction held 7 bases outside the gene matches. The CDR3 has 15 amino acids. The CDR3 region is CASSLTGTREETQYF. The CDR3 coding sequence is TGTGCCAGCAGCTTGACCGGGACTAGGGAGGAGACCCAGTACTTC.

The chain uses TRBV9 and TRBJ1-3; D might be TRBD1 (5 bases). CDR1 is SGDLS, CDR2 YYNGEE, per germline. CDR3 length: 17 amino acids. Trimming removed 0 bases from V and 0 bases from J, with 13 bases in between. CDR3 in amino acids: CASSVVANGASGNTIYF. The CDR3 DNA is TGTGCCAGCAGCGTAGTGGCCAACGGGGCCTCTGGAAACACCATATATTTT.

This clonotype was counted many times. The chain couples TRBV7-9 to TRBJ1-5; D unclear. In germline, CDR1 is SEHNR, CDR2 FQNEAQ (reference sequence). The V gene lost 2 bases and the J gene lost 5 bases, with 7 bases spanning the gap. This CDR3 is 13 amino acids long. The CDR3 sequence: CASSLSGYQPQHF. CDR3 in DNA: TGTGCCAGCAGCTTATCGGGTTATCAGCCCCAGCATTTT.

The chain couples TRBV20-1 to TRBJ2-1; D might be TRBD2 (5 bases). The CDR3 covers 13 residues. CDR1 is DFQATT and CDR2 is SNEGSKA in the germline V gene (reference sequence). Trimming cost V 0 bases and J 7 bases, with 10 bases left between them. The CDR3 region is CSARDRGVNEQFF. Here the CDR3 DNA reads TGCAGTGCTAGAGATCGGGGAGTTAATGAGCAGTTCTTC.

The chain is built from TRBV5-6 and TRBJ2-2, with a weak D call TRBD1 (5 bases). Germline CDR1 SGHDT, CDR2 YYEEEE. V shed 5 bases and J shed 5 bases, with 10 bases lying between them. The CDR3 is 13 amino acids. CDR3 coding DNA: TGTGCCAGCAGACCCACAGGTACCGGGGAGCTGTTTTTT. It specifies CASRPTGTGELFF.

This clonotype has only a few counts. The genes are TRBV12-3 or TRBV12-4 and TRBJ2-2, with D possibly being TRBD2 (6 bases). This CDR3 has 17 amino acids. The ends were cut back, 7 bases at V and 1 base at J, with 19 bases in the middle. CDR3 in DNA: TGTGCCAGCACCGATGCCCTGGGGGGAGGGAACACCGGGGAGCTGTTTTTT. Amino acid sequence: CASTDALGGGNTGELFF.

The CDR3 DNA reads as TGTGCCAGCAGCAACCCTACCCCAGAGACCCAGTACTTC. It is translated as CASSNPTPETQYF. The chain combines TRBV3-1 with TRBJ2-5; D gene uncertain. V was pared by 5 bases and J by 4 bases, with 11 bases between. Germline V lookup: CDR1 LGHDT, CDR2 YNNKEL (reference sequence). The CDR3 runs to 13 residues.

The chain carries TRBV6-5 and TRBJ2-5; D remains ambiguous. V was clipped by 1 base and J by 7 bases, with 4 bases between them. Looked up from germline, CDR1 is MNHEY and CDR2 is SVGAGI. CDR3 length: 11 amino acids. The CDR3 reads CASSYLGTQYF. CDR3 nucleotides: TGTGCCAGCAGTTACTTGGGGACCCAGTACTTC.

The chain recombines TRBV6-1 with TRBJ1-1, with 7 bases identical to TRBD1. Trimming removed 3 bases from V and 4 bases from J; junction bases left unmatched: 5. CDR1 MNHNS and CDR2 SASEGT come from the germline V gene. The CDR3 is made up of 14 amino acids. CDR3 coding DNA: TGTGCCAGCAGTGACTTGACAGGGTTCACTGAAGCTTTCTTT. Translating gives CASSDLTGFTEAFF.

This clonotype was recorded a few times. The rearrangement uses TRBV7-9 and TRBJ2-2, with TRBD1 matching 8 bases. This CDR3 has 15 amino acids. Germline V gene sequence: CDR1 SEHNR, CDR2 FQNEAQ (reference sequence). V trimming: 5 bases; J trimming: 7 bases; junction bases outside the gene matches: 9. The CDR3 region is CASSHLTGDHGELFF. CDR3 sequence (DNA): TGTGCCAGCAGCCACCTGACAGGGGATCACGGGGAGCTGTTTTTT.

This clonotype was picked up a small number of times. This chain links TRBV13 with TRBJ2-2; 11 positions match TRBD2. CDR3 length equals 18 residues. The V and J ends lost 7 bases and 6 bases, in that order; junction bases with no gene match: 16. CDR1 is PRHDT and CDR2 is FYEKMQ in the germline V gene (reference sequence). The CDR3 nucleotides read TGTGCCAGCAACAACTGGGCCTCTAGCGGGAGGTTTTCCGGGGAGCTGTTTTTT. Its translation is CASNNWASSGRFSGELFF. The complete variable domain, with remaining parts taken from reference TRBV13 and TRBJ2-2, reads AAGVIQSPRHLIKEKRETATLKCYPIPRHDTVYWYQQGPGQDPQFLISFYEKMQSDKGSIPDRFSAQQFSDYHSELNMSSLELGDSALYFCASNNWASSGRFSGELFFGEGSRLTVL.

The rearrangement joins TRBV30 to TRBJ1-2; TRBD1 matches at 7 bases. Unmatched junction bases numbered 11, after V lost 5 bases and J lost 2 bases. This CDR3 has 15 amino acids. Germline CDR1 and CDR2: GTSNPN and SVGIG (reference sequence). CDR3 residues: CAWSAPGQDNYGYTF. The CDR3 DNA is TGTGCCTGGTCCGCACCTGGACAGGACAACTATGGCTACACCTTC. The variable domain in full, completed from reference TRBV30 and TRBJ1-2, reads SQTIHQWPATLVQPVGSPLSLECTVEGTSNPNLYWYRQAAGRGLQLLFYSVGIGQISSEVPQNLSASRPQDRQFILSSKKLLLSDSGFYLCAWSAPGQDNYGYTFGSGTRLTVV.

This clonotype was seen many times. The V gene is TRBV5-1, the J gene TRBJ2-7; 8 nucleotides match TRBD2. Germline values: CDR1 SGHRS, CDR2 YFSETQ. Trimming cost V 5 bases and J 4 bases; bases outside gene matches: 8. CDR3 length: 14 residues. CDR3 protein: CASRVVTSDYEQYF. DNA of the CDR3: TGCGCCAGCAGGGTCGTGACTAGCGATTACGAGCAGTACTTC.

This clonotype was detected a few times. The CDR3 loop is CASSGPSSDTQYF. The CDR3 DNA sequence: TGTGCCAGCAGTGGACCCAGCTCAGATACGCAGTATTTT. The chain combines TRBV6-1 with TRBJ2-3, with D unresolved. The V end was cut by 4 bases, the J end by 4 bases, with 9 bases between. From germline, CDR1 is MNHNS and CDR2 SASEGT. CDR3 size: 13 residues.

This clonotype was recorded a few times. The chain employs TRBV25-1 and TRBJ2-3, with 13 bases matching TRBD2. CDR3 length equals 17 residues. CDR1 and CDR2 (germline): MGHDK, SYGVNS. V gave up 4 bases and J gave up 5 bases; unmatched junction bases: 9. CDR3 nucleotides: TGTGCCAGCAGTGGGATACTAGCGGGAGGGCCAGAAGATACGCAGTATTTT. It yields the protein CASSGILAGGPEDTQYF.

CDR3 amino acids: CASSAGTHNEQYF. CDR3 in DNA: TGTGCCAGCAGTGCCGGGACCCACAACGAGCAGTACTTC. The chain couples TRBV6-1 to TRBJ2-7; tentatively, D is TRBD1 or TRBD2 (5 bases each). Deletions cut 4 bases from V and 5 bases from J, with 12 bases between. The CDR3 has 13 amino acids. Germline lookup yields CDR1 MNHNS and CDR2 SASEGT.

The chain couples TRBV10-3 to TRBJ2-7; the match to TRBD1 covers 7 bases. The V and J ends lost 10 bases and 2 bases, in that order; junction bases with no gene match: 11. CDR1 ENHRY and CDR2 SYGVKD come from the germline V gene. The CDR3 length is 14 residues. Written as DNA, the CDR3 is TGTGCCACCTTCCAGGGGGACCAACCCTACGAGCAGTACTTC. Amino acids: CATFQGDQPYEQYF.